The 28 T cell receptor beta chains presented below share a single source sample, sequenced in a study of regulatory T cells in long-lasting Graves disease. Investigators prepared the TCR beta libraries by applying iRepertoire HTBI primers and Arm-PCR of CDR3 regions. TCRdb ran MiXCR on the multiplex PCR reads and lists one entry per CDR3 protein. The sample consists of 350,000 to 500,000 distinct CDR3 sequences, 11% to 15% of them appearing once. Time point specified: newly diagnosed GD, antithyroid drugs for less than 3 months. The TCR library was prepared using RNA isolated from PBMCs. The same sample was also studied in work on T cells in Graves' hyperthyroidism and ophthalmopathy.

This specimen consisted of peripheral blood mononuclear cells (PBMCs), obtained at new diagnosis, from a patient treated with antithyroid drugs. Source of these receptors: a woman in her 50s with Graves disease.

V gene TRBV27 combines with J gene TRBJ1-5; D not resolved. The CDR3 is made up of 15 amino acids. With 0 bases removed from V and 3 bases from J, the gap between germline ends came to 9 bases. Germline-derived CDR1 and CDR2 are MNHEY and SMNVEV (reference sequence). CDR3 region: CASSLSLGYNQPQHF. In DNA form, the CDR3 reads TGTGCCAGCAGTTTATCGTTGGGGTACAATCAGCCCCAGCATTTT.

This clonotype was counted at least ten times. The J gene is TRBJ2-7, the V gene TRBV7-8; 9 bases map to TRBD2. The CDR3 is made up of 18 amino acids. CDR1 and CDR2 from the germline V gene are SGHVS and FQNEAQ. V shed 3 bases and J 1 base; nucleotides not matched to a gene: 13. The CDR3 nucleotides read TGTGCCAGCAGCTTTATATTCGGCCTAGCGGGAAGTTCCTACGAGCAGTACTTC. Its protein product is CASSFIFGLAGSSYEQYF.

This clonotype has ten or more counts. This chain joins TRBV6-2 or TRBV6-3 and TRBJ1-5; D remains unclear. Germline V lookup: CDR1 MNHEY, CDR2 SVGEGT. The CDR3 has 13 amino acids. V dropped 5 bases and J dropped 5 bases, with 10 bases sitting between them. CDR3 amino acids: CASSEVRDQPQHF. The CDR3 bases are TGTGCCAGCAGTGAAGTCCGGGATCAGCCCCAGCATTTT.

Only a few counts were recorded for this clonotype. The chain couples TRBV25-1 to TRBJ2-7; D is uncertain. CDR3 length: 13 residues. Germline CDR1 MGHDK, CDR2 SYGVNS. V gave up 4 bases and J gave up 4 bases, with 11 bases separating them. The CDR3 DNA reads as TGTGCCAGCAGTGTTGCTTCCGGTTACGAGCAGTACTTC. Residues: CASSVASGYEQYF.

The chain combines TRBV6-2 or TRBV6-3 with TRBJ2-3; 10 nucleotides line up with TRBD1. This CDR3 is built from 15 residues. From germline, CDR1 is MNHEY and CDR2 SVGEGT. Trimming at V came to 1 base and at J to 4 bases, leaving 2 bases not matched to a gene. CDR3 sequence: CASSYFGTGADTQYF. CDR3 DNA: TGTGCCAGCAGTTACTTTGGGACAGGGGCAGATACGCAGTATTTT.

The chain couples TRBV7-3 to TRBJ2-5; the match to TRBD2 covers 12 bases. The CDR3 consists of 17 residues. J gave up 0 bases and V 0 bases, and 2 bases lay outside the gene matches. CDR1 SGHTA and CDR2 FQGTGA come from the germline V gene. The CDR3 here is CASSLTGLAGYQETQYF. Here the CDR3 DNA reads TGTGCCAGCAGCTTAACGGGACTAGCGGGCTACCAAGAGACCCAGTACTTC.

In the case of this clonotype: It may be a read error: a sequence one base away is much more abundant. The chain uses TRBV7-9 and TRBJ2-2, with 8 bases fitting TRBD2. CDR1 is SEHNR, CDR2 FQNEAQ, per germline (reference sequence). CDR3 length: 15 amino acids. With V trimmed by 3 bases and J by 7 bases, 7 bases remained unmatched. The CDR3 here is CASSLAGGGFGELFF. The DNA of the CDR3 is TGTGCCAGCAGCTTGGCGGGAGGAGGTTTCGGGGAGCTGTTTTTT.

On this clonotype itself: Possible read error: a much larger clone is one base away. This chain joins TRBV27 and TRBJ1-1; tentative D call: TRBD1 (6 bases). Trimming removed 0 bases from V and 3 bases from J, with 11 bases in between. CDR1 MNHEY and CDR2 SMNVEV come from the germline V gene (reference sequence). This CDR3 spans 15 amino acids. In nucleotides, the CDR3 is TGTGCCAGCAGTTTATCCCCTCCAGGGGACACTGAAGCTTTCTTT. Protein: CASSLSPPGDTEAFF.

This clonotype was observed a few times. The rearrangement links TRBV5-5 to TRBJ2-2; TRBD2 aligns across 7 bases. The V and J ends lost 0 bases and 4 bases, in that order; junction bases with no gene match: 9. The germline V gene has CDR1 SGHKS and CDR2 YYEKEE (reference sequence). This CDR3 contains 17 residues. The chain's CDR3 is CASSLAGGGPGTGELFF. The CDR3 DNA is TGTGCCAGCAGCTTGGCGGGGGGAGGGCCAGGCACCGGGGAGCTGTTTTTT.

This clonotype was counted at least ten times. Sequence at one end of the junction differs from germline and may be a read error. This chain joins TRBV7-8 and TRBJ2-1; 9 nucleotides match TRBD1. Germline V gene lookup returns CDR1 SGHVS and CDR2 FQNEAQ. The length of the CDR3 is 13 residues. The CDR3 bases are TGTGCCAGCAGCTTAGTATTGGGACAGGGAGAACTATTC. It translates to CASSLVLGQGELF.

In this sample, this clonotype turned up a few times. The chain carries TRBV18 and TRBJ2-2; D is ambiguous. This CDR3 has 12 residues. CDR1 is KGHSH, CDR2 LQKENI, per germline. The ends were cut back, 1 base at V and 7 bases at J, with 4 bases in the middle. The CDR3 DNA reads TGTGCCAGCTCACCACGGGACGGGGAGCTGTTTTTT. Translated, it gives CASSPRDGELFF.

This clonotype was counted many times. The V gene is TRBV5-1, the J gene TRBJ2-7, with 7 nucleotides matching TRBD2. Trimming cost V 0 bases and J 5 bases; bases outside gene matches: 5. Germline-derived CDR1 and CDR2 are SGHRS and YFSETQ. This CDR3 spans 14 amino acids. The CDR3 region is CASSLEREGDEQYF. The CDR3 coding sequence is TGCGCCAGCAGCTTGGAGCGGGAAGGCGACGAGCAGTACTTC. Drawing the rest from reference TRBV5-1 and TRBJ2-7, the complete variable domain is KAGVTQTPRYLIKTRGQQVTLSCSPISGHRSVSWYQQTPGQGLQFLFEYFSETQRNKGNFPGRFSGRQFSNSRSEMNVSTLELGDSALYLCASSLEREGDEQYFGPGTRLTVT.

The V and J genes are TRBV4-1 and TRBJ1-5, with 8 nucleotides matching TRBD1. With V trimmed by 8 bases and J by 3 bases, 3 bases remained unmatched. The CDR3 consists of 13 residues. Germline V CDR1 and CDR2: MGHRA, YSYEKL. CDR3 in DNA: TGCGCCAGCTCGGACAGGGACAATCAGCCCCAGCATTTT. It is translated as CASSDRDNQPQHF.

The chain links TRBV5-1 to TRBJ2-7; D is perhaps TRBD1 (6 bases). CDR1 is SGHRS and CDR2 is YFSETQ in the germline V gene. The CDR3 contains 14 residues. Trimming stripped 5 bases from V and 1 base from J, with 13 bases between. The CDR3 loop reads CASRGQGLSYEQYF. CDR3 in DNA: TGCGCCAGCAGAGGGCAGGGGCTATCCTACGAGCAGTACTTC.

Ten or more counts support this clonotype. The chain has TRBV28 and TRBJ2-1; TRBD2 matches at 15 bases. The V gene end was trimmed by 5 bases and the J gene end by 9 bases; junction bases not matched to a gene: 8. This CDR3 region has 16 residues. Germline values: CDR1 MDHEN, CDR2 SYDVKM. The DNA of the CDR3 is TGTGCCAGCAGTCCTACTGGACTAGCGGGAGGGTTTGAGCAGTTCTTC. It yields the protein CASSPTGLAGGFEQFF.

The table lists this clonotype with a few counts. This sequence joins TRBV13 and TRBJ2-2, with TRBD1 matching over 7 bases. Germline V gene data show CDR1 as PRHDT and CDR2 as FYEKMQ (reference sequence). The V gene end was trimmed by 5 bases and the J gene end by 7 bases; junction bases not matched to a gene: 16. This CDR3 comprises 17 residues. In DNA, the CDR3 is TGTGCCAGCAGCGGAGGCCAGGGGGTCCTCCCGGGCGGGGAGCTGTTTTTT. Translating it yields CASSGGQGVLPGGELFF.

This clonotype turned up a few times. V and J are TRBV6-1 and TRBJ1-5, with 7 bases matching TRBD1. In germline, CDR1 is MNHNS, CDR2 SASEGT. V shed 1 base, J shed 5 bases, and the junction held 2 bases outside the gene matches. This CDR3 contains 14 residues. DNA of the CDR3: TGTGCCAGCAGTGAAGGGACAGGCTATCAGCCCCAGCATTTT. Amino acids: CASSEGTGYQPQHF.

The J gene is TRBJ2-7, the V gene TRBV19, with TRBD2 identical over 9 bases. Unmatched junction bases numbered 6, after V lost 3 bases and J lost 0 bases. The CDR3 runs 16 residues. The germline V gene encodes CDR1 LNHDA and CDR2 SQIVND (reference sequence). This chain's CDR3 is CASSIASGNPSYEQYF. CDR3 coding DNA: TGTGCCAGTAGTATCGCTAGCGGGAACCCCTCCTACGAGCAGTACTTC. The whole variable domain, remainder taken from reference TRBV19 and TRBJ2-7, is DGGITQSPKYLFRKEGQNVTLSCEQNLNHDAMYWYRQDPGQGLRLIYYSQIVNDFQKGDIAEGYSVSREKKESFPLTVTSAQKNPTAFYLCASSIASGNPSYEQYFGPGTRLTVT.

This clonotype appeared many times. CDR3 coding DNA: TGTGCCAGCAGCGGGGACGGCAATAACTATGGCTACACCTTC. It translates to CASSGDGNNYGYTF. This chain uses TRBV28 with TRBJ1-2; a possible D gene is TRBD1 (5 bases). The CDR3 is 14 residues long. V dropped 6 bases and J dropped 1 base, with 12 bases sitting between them. The germline gives CDR1 MDHEN, CDR2 SYDVKM.

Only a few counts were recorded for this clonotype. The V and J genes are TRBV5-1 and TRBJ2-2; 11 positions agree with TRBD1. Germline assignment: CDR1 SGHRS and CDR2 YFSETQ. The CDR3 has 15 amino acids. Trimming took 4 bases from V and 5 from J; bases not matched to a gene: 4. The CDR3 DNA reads TGCGCCAGCAGCGACGGGACAGGGGGAACCGGGGAGCTGTTTTTT. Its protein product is CASSDGTGGTGELFF.

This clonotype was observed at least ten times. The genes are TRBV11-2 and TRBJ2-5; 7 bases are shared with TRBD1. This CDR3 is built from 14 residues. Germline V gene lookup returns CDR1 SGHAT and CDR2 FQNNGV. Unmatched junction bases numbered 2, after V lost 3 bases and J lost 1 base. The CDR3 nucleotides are TGTGCCAGCAGCTTCTGGGACAGCCAAGAGACCCAGTACTTC. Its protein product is CASSFWDSQETQYF.

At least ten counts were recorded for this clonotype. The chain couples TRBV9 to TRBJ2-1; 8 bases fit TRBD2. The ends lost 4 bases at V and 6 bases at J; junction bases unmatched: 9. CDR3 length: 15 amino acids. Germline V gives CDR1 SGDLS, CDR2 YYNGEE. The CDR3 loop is CASSPRSGSVNEQFF. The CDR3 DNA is TGTGCCAGCAGCCCCCGGAGCGGGAGTGTCAATGAGCAGTTCTTC.

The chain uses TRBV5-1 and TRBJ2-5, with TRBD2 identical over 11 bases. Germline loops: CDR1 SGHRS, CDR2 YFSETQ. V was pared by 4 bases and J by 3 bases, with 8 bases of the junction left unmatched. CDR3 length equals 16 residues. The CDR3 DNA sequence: TGCGCCAGCAGCCACTACCTGACTAGCGGGAAAGAGACCCAGTACTTC. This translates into CASSHYLTSGKETQYF.

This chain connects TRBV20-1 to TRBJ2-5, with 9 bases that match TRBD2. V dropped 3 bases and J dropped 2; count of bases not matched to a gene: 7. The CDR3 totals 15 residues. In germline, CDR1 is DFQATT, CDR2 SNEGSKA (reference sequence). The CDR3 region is CSARKAGGPQETQYF. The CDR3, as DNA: TGCAGTGCTAGGAAAGCGGGAGGTCCGCAAGAGACCCAGTACTTC.

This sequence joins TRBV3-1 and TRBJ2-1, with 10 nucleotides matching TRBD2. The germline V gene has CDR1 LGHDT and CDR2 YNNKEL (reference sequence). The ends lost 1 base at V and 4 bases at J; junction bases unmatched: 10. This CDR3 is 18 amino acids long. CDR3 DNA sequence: TGTGCCAGCAGCCAAGGGCAAGCGGGAGGGCCCTCATACAATGAGCAGTTCTTC. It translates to CASSQGQAGGPSYNEQFF.

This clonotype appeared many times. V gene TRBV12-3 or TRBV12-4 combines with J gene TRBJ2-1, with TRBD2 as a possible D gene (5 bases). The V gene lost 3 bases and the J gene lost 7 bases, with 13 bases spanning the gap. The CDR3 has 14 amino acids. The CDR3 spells CASSFRGMENEQFF. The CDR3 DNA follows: TGTGCCAGCAGTTTTCGAGGGATGGAGAATGAGCAGTTCTTC.

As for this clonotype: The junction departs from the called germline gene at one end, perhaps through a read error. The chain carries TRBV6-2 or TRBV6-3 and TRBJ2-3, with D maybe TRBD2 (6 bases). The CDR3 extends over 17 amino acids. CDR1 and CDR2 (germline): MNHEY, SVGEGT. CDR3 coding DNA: TGTGCCAGCAGATACTCTTTTCGGGAGTTTCAGGCAGATACGCAGTATTTT. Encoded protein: CASRYSFREFQADTQYF.

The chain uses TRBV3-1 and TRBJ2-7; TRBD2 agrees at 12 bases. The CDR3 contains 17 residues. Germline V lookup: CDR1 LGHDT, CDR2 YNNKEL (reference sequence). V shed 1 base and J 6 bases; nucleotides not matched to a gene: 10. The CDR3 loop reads CASSQVGLAGGKGEQYF. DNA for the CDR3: TGTGCCAGCAGCCAAGTTGGGCTAGCGGGAGGGAAGGGCGAGCAGTACTTC.